This TCR beta chain was sequenced in a study of blood T cells in healthy people across ages. A J-beta primer mix and a sample-barcoded 5' primer were used in a second PCR of about 7 to 12 cycles. TCRdb reanalysed the 5' RACE reads using MiXCR and keeps one entry per CDR3 protein. The data contain roughly 1.6 million distinct CDR3 sequences, about 31% of them singletons. The CDR3 has 17 residues. V lost 2 bases, J lost 5 bases, and 8 bases stayed unmatched. Germline CDR1 and CDR2: SNHLY and FYNNEI. The donors, aged roughly 6 to 95, were healthy Caucasians from Russia. Researchers isolated at least 7 million PBMCs per sample. Study observations and caveats: Any conclusive comparison of naive versus antigen-experienced cells was prevented by using unsorted PBMCs.

This clonotype has only a few counts. Its target is unknown. Sequences were obtained from blood. J is TRBJ2-3 and V is TRBV2; 12 positions agree with TRBD2. This clonotype originated in a woman aged 30 to 39 in good health. The chain's CDR3 is CASSELAGGPGGDTQYF. The CDR3 nucleotides read TGTGCCAGCAGTGAACTAGCGGGGGGGCCCGGGGGAGATACGCAGTATTTT.